The present TCR beta chain was sequenced within a study of CD8 T cells in Susac syndrome. Overall study findings and caveats: A relatively small number of individuals underwent TCR sequencing and HLA analysis.

RNA was extracted with the RNeasy kit, and a quantity of 0.5 to 1 ug was reverse transcribed using random hexamers. immunoSEQ multiplex PCR amplified TCR beta CDR3 across 54 Vbeta, 13 Jbeta. TCRdb passed the immunoSEQ multiplex PCR reads through MiXCR, listing each CDR3 protein once. The sample yields some 300,000 distinct CDR3 sequences, about 88% seen once. Trimming cost V 4 bases and J 6 bases, with 7 bases left between them. CDR3 size: 11 residues. The V gene's germline CDR1 is ENHRY and CDR2 SYGVKD. Concerning this clonotype: The target antigen is unknown.

The authors sequenced TCR beta from blood CD8+ and CD4+ T cells. Negative isolation yielded CD8+ and CD4+ T cells; FACS enriched TEMRA cells. The specimen sequenced was CD8+ T cells from PBMCs. This sequence originates from a human donor with multiple sclerosis. The chain links TRBV10-3 to TRBJ2-7; perhaps TRBD2 as D (5 bases). The CDR3 DNA is TGTGCCATCAGTGCCGGAGGCGAGCAGTACTTC. Protein product: CAISAGGEQYF.